Each of the 14 T cell receptor beta chains below was sequenced from the same sample in a study of T cells after yellow fever vaccination. TCRdb re-called the 5' RACE reads with MiXCR, one entry per CDR3 protein. The repertoire consists of some 500,000 distinct CDR3 sequences, with 13% occurring once and the leading ten covering over 12%. Here the sequenced sample was PBMCs, taken on the day of the yellow fever booster vaccination. These receptors were obtained from a man between 25 and 39 years old who received the YFV17D yellow fever vaccine.

In its sample, this clonotype was seen a few times. The V call is TRBV7-2, the J call TRBJ2-3, with 8 bases fitting TRBD1. The CDR3 spans 16 residues. Germline V lookup: CDR1 SGHTA, CDR2 FQGNSA. J gave up 6 bases and V 1 base, and 9 bases lay outside the gene matches. Here the CDR3 DNA reads TGTGCCAGCAGCTTAGGCCTCGACCGGGACAGGGATACGCAGTATTTT. Encoded protein: CASSLGLDRDRDTQYF.

The chain joins TRBV5-6 to TRBJ1-4; no clear D gene. V lost 7 bases to trimming and J lost 6 bases, with 10 bases between them. Germline loops: CDR1 SGHDT, CDR2 YYEEEE. CDR3 length: 12 amino acids. The chain's CDR3 is CASSANDEKLFF. For the CDR3, the DNA is TGTGCCAGCTCCGCGAACGATGAAAAACTGTTTTTT.

Remarks on this clonotype: The junction departs from the called germline gene at one end, perhaps through a read error. The chain links TRBV20-1 to TRBJ1-2; D unresolved. CDR1 is DFQATT, CDR2 SNEGSKA, per germline (reference sequence). There are 11 residues in the CDR3. The CDR3 DNA reads as TGCAGTGCTGGAGAACAGAATCGCTACACCTTC. This sequence encodes CSAGEQNRYTF.

The chain is built from TRBV2 and TRBJ2-2, with 10 bases that match TRBD2. Unmatched junction bases numbered 6, after V lost 6 bases and J lost 5 bases. The CDR3 covers 15 residues. Per the germline V gene, CDR1 is SNHLY and CDR2 is FYNNEI. CDR3 protein: CASRSLAGATGELFF. Here the CDR3 DNA reads TGTGCCAGCAGATCCCTAGCGGGAGCTACCGGGGAGCTGTTTTTT. Filled out from reference TRBV2 and TRBJ2-2, the complete variable domain reads EPEVTQTPSHQVTQMGQEVILRCVPISNHLYFYWYRQILGQKVEFLVSFYNNEISEKSEIFDDQFSVERPDGSNFTLKIRSTKLEDSAMYFCASRSLAGATGELFFGEGSRLTVL.

This clonotype was counted only a few times. V and J are TRBV7-2 and TRBJ2-1, with TRBD2 matching over 9 bases. V gave up 3 bases and J gave up 2 bases; unmatched junction bases: 2. This CDR3 comprises 15 residues. Germline V gene sequence: CDR1 SGHTA, CDR2 FQGNSA. In DNA, the CDR3 is TGTGCCAGCAGCTTGGCTAGCGGGGCCTACAATGAGCAGTTCTTC. This sequence encodes CASSLASGAYNEQFF.

The rearrangement joins TRBV10-2 to TRBJ2-3, with 7 positions matching TRBD1. With V trimmed by 4 bases and J by 1 base, 11 bases remained unmatched. CDR3 length: 17 residues. CDR1 is WSHSY, CDR2 SAAADI, per germline. The CDR3 DNA reads TGCGCCAGCAGTGTAGGGGCCAGGGGGACGGGCACAGATACGCAGTATTTT. This codes for CASSVGARGTGTDTQYF.

This clonotype was observed many times. The chain uses TRBV2 and TRBJ2-7; TRBD1 agrees at 8 bases. This CDR3 is 13 amino acids long. Germline CDR1 reads SNHLY; CDR2 reads FYNNEI. V gave up 4 bases and J gave up 4 bases; unmatched junction bases: 3. The DNA of the CDR3 is TGTGCCAGCAGTGCCACAGGGGGATACGAGCAGTACTTC. Residues: CASSATGGYEQYF.

On this clonotype: The junction differs from germline at one of its ends, possibly a read error. The J gene is TRBJ1-1, the V gene TRBV15; no clear D gene. CDR3 length: 12 residues. Looked up from germline, CDR1 is LNHNV and CDR2 is YYDKDF (reference sequence). The CDR3 region has the DNA TGTGGCACCGGCGGGGTGAACACTGAAGCTTTCTTT. This translates into CGTGGVNTEAFF.

This clonotype was recorded at least ten times. This sequence joins TRBV11-1 and TRBJ2-5, with 12 bases fitting TRBD2. V gave up 0 bases and J gave up 2 bases; unmatched junction bases: 7. Per germline, CDR1 SGHAT and CDR2 FQDESV (reference sequence). This CDR3 contains 18 residues. Here the CDR3 reads CASSLARGLAGLQETQYF. The CDR3 DNA reads TGTGCCAGCAGCTTAGCCAGGGGACTAGCGGGTCTGCAAGAGACCCAGTACTTC.

This clonotype was found a few times. V gene TRBV11-2 combines with J gene TRBJ2-3; TRBD2 aligns across 8 bases. The CDR3 is made up of 15 amino acids. The V segment lost 5 bases and the J segment 2 bases; nucleotides outside the gene matches: 6. From germline, CDR1 is SGHAT and CDR2 FQNNGV. The CDR3 region is CASSRGGHLTDTQYF. Written as DNA, the CDR3 is TGTGCCAGCAGCCGGGGGGGGCACCTCACAGATACGCAGTATTTT. The whole variable domain, remainder taken from reference TRBV11-2 and TRBJ2-3, is EAGVAQSPRYKIIEKRQSVAFWCNPISGHATLYWYQQILGQGPKLLIQFQNNGVVDDSQLPKDRFSAERLKGVDSTLKIQPAKLEDSAVYLCASSRGGHLTDTQYFGPGTRLTVL.

The chain recombines TRBV30 with TRBJ1-1, with D unresolved. V gave up 0 bases and J gave up 4 bases, with 9 bases separating them. The CDR3 is 13 residues long. The germline V gene encodes CDR1 GTSNPN and CDR2 SVGIG (reference sequence). CDR3 DNA sequence: TGTGCCTGGAGTGTACTTATCGGCACTGAAGCTTTCTTT. Translated, it gives CAWSVLIGTEAFF. Using reference TRBV30 and TRBJ1-1 for the parts outside the CDR3, the full variable domain is SQTIHQWPATLVQPVGSPLSLECTVEGTSNPNLYWYRQAAGRGLQLLFYSVGIGQISSEVPQNLSASRPQDRQFILSSKKLLLSDSGFYLCAWSVLIGTEAFFGQGTRLTVV.

V and J are TRBV20-1 and TRBJ1-5; D may be TRBD1 (5 bases). The germline V and J ends were trimmed by 0 bases and 5 bases, with 20 bases remaining between them. The CDR3 extends over 17 amino acids. Looked up from germline, CDR1 is DFQATT and CDR2 is SNEGSKA (reference sequence). The CDR3 coding sequence is TGCAGTGCTAGAGATCGGGCAGGGAGACAAGGGGATCAGCCCCAGCATTTT. This translates into CSARDRAGRQGDQPQHF.

This clonotype showed up just a few times. This sequence joins TRBV19 and TRBJ2-1, with 7 nucleotides matching TRBD1. The length of the CDR3 is 16 residues. CDR1 and CDR2 from the germline V gene are LNHDA and SQIVND (reference sequence). J gave up 0 bases and V 6 bases, and 8 bases lay outside the gene matches. This chain's CDR3 is CASRASRDSSYNEQFF. For the CDR3, the DNA is TGTGCCAGTAGAGCAAGCCGGGACAGCTCCTACAATGAGCAGTTCTTC.

CDR3 sequence (DNA): TGCAGCATCTTGGACCGCGGGGAGACCCAGTACTTC. Its protein is CSILDRGETQYF. The chain employs TRBV29-1 and TRBJ2-5; weak D call: TRBD2 (5 bases). This CDR3 region has 12 residues. Germline CDR1 is SQVTM and CDR2 is ANQGSEA. Trimming stripped 8 bases from V and 5 bases from J, with 15 bases between.